Reported below is one TCR beta chain. TCRdb keeps only in-frame clones here, not all; method: immunoSEQ multiplex PCR. The top ten hold 2% to 3% of the sample, which has fewer than 250,000 clones, roughly 89% seen once. The data originate from a study of blood T cell repertoires in COVID-19. Study background: The samples span acute and convalescent COVID-19 from the United States, Italy and Spain.

The ends were cut back, 5 bases at V and 3 bases at J, with 14 bases in the middle. Germline V gene lookup returns CDR1 LGHNA and CDR2 YNFKEQ. This CDR3 comprises 14 residues. Assignments of participants to cohorts depended upon their own reported clinical history. This clonotype was sampled from a young woman with acute COVID-19. Source material: PBMCs or T cells enriched from blood (not recorded which). The gene calls are TRBV4-2 and TRBJ2-7, with D perhaps TRBD1 (6 bases). CDR3 region: CASSAYRVGYEQYF. CDR3 nucleotide sequence: TGTGCCAGCAGCGCCTACAGGGTGGGCTACGAGCAGTACTTC.